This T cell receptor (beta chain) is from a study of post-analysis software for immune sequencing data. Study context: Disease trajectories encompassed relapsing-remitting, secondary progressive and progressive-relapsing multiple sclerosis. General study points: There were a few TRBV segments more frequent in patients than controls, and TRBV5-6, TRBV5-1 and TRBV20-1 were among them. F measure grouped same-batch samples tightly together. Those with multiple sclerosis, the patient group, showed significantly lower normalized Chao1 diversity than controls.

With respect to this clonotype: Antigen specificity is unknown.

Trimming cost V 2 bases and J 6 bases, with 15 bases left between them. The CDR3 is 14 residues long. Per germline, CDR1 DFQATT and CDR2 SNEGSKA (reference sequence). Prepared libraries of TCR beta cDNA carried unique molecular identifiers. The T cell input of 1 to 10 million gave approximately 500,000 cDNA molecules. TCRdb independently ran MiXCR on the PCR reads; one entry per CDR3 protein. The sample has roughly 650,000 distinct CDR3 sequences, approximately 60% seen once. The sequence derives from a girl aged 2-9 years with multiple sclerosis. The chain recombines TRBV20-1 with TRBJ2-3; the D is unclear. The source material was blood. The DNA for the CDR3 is TGCAGTGCTAGAACCCCTCCGGGCAGGGATACGCAGTATTTT. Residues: CSARTPPGRDTQYF.